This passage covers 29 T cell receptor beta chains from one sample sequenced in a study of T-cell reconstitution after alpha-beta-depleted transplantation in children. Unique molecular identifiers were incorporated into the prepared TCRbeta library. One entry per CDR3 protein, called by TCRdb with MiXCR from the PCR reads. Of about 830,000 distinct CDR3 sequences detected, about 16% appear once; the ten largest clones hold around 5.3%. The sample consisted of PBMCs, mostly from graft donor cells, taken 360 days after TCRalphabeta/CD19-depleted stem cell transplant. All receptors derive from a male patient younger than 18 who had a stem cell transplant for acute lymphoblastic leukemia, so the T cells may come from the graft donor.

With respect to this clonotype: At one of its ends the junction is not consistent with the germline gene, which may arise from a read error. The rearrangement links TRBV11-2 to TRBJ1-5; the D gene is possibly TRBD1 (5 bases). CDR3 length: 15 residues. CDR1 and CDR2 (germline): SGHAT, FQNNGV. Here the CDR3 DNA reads TGTGCCAGCAGCTCCCGGACATATAGCAATCAGACCCAGCATTTT. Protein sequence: CASSSRTYSNQTQHF.

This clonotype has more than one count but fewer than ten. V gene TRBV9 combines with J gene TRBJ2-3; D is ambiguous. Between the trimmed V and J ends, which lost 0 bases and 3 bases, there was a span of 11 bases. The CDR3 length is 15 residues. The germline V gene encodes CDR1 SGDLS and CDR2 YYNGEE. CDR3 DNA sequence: TGTGCCAGCAGCGTAGACCCGCGGAGAACAGATACGCAGTATTTT. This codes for CASSVDPRRTDTQYF.

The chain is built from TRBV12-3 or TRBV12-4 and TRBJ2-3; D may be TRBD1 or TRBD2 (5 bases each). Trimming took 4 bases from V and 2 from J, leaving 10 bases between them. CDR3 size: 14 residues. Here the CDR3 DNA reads TGTGCCAGCAGTTCTGGGGGTCACACAGATACGCAGTATTTT. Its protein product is CASSSGGHTDTQYF.

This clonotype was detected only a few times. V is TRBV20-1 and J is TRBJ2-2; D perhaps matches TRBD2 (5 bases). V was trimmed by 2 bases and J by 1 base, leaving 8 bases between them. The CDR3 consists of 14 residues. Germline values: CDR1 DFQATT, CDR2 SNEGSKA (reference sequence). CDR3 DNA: TGCAGTGCTAGATCCAGCGGGAACACCGGGGAGCTGTTTTTT. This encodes CSARSSGNTGELFF.

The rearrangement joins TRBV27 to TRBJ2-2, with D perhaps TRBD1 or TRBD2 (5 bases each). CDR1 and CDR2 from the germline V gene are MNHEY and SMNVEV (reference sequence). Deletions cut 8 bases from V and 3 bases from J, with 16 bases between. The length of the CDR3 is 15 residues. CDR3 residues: CASGLGTLHTGELFF. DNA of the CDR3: TGTGCCAGCGGACTCGGGACCCTCCACACCGGGGAGCTGTTTTTT.

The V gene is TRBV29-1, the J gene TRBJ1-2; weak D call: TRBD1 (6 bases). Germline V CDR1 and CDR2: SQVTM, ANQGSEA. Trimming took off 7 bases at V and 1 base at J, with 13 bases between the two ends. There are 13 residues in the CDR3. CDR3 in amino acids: CSAGEGGNYGYTF. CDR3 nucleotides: TGCAGCGCAGGAGAGGGGGGTAACTATGGCTACACCTTC.

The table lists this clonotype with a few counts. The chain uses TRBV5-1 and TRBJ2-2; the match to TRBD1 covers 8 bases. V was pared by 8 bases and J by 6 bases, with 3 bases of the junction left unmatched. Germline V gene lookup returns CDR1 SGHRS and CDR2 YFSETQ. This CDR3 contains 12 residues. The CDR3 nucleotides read TGCGCCAGTGGACAGGGATCCGGGGAGCTGTTTTTT. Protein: CASGQGSGELFF.

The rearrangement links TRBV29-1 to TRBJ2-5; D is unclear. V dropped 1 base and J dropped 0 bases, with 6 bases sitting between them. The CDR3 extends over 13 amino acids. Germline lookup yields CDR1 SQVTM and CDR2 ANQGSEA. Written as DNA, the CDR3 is TGCAGCGTTGAAGGGCAGCACCAAGAGACCCAGTACTTC. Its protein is CSVEGQHQETQYF.

CDR3 bases: TGCAGTGCAGTTAGCGGGGACTCCTACAATGAGCAGTTCTTC. Amino acid sequence: CSAVSGDSYNEQFF. This chain uses TRBV20-1 with TRBJ2-1; TRBD2 aligns across 8 bases. CDR3 length: 14 amino acids. V lost 6 bases to trimming and J lost 0 bases; unmatched junction nucleotides: 4. Germline V CDR1 and CDR2: DFQATT, SNEGSKA (reference sequence).

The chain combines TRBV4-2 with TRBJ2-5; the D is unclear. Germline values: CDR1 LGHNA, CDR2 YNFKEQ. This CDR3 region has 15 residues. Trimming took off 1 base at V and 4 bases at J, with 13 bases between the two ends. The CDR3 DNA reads TGTGCCAGCAGCCAAGTACAGCCCCCGGGAGAGACCCAGTACTTC. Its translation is CASSQVQPPGETQYF.

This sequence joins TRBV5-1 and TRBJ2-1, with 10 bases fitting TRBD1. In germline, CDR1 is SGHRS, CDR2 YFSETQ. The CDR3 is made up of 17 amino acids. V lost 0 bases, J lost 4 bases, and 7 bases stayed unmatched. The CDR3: CASSLVRQGARYNEQFF. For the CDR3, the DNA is TGCGCCAGCAGCTTGGTCCGACAGGGGGCGCGATACAATGAGCAGTTCTTC.

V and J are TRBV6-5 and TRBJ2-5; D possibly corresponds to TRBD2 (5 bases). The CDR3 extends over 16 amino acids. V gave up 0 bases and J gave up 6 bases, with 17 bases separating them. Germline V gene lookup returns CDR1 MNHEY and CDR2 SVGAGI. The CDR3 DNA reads TGTGCCAGCAGTTACTCCCGGGCAGGAGGCGTCCAGACCCAGTACTTC. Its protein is CASSYSRAGGVQTQYF.

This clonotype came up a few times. The CDR3 sequence: CASIYDSPADTQYF. The CDR3 coding sequence is TGTGCCAGCATCTACGACTCACCCGCAGATACGCAGTATTTT. The rearrangement links TRBV7-9 to TRBJ2-3; D not certain. V shed 7 bases and J shed 4 bases, with 15 bases lying between them. Germline CDR1 reads SEHNR; CDR2 reads FQNEAQ (reference sequence). This CDR3 is built from 14 residues.

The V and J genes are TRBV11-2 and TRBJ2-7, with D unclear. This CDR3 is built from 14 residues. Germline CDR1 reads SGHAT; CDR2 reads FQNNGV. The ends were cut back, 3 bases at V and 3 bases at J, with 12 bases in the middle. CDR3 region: CASSLETLRYEQYF. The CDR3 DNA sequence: TGTGCCAGCAGCTTGGAGACTCTCCGCTACGAGCAGTACTTC.

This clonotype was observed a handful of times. CDR3 bases: TGTGCCAGCAGCTTGAGGGACAATGGTTCACCCCTCCACTTT. Translation: CASSLRDNGSPLHF. The genes are TRBV7-9 and TRBJ1-6; perhaps TRBD1 as D (6 bases). This CDR3 comprises 14 residues. V gave up 3 bases and J gave up 9 bases, with 12 bases separating them. Germline V gene lookup returns CDR1 SEHNR and CDR2 FQNEAQ (reference sequence).

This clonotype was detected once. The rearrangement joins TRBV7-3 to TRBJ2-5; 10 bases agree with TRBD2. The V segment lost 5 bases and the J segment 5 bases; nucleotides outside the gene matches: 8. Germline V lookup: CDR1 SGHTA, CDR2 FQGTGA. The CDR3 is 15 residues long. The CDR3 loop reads CASSPSSGREETQYF. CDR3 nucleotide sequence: TGTGCCAGCAGCCCTTCGAGCGGGAGGGAGGAGACCCAGTACTTC.

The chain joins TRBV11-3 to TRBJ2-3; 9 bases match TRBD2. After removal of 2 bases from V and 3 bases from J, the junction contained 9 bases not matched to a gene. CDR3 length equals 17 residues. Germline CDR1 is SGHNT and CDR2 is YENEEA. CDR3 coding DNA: TGTGCCAGCAGCTTACGGCGGGAGGGCCGATCAACAGATACGCAGTATTTT. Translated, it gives CASSLRREGRSTDTQYF.

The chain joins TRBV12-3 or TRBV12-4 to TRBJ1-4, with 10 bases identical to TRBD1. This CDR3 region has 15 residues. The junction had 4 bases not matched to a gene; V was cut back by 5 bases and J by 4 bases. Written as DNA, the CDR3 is TGTGCCAGCAGTCAGACAGGGGGCGATAATGAAAAACTGTTTTTT. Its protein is CASSQTGGDNEKLFF.

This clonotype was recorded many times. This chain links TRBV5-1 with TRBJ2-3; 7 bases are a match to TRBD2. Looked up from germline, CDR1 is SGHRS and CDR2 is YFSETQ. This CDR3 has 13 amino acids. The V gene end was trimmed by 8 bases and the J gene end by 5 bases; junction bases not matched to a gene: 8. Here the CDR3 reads CASNRWEGDTQYF. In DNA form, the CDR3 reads TGCGCCAGTAACAGATGGGAGGGAGATACGCAGTATTTT.

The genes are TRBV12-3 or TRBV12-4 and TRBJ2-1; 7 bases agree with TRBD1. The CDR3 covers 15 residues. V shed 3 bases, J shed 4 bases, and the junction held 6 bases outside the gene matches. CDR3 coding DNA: TGTGCCAGCAGTTTGATGGACAGGACATACAATGAGCAGTTCTTC. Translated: CASSLMDRTYNEQFF.

The DNA of the CDR3 is TGTGCCAGCAGATTTTTGGGGGCAAGTGTCGGGGAGCTGTTTTTT. Its translation is CASRFLGASVGELFF. J is TRBJ2-2 and V is TRBV7-6; a possible D gene is TRBD1 (6 bases). There are 15 residues in the CDR3. Trimming left V 6 bases short and J 7 bases short, with 18 bases between. Germline assignment: CDR1 SGHVS and CDR2 FNYEAQ.

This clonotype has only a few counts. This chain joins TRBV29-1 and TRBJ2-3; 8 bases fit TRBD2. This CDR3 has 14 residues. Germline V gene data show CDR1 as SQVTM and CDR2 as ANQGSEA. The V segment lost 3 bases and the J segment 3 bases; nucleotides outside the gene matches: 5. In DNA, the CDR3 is TGCAGCGTTGATATCGGACTAGCAACAGATACGCAGTATTTT. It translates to CSVDIGLATDTQYF.

This chain's CDR3 is CASSLAYVGTVAKNIQYF. CDR3 in DNA: TGCGCCAGCAGCTTGGCCTACGTGGGGACTGTAGCCAAAAACATTCAGTACTTC. The V call is TRBV5-1, the J call TRBJ2-4; TRBD2 is a possible D gene (6 bases). The length of the CDR3 is 18 residues. Looked up from germline, CDR1 is SGHRS and CDR2 is YFSETQ. The V end lost 0 bases, the J end lost 0 bases, and 16 bases lay between the germline ends.

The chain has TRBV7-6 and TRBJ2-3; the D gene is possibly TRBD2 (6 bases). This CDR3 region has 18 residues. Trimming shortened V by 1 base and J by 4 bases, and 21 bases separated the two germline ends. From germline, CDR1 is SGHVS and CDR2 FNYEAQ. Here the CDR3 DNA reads TGTGCCAGCAGCTTAGGATTTACCCCACGGCGGGATCCAGATACGCAGTATTTT. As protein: CASSLGFTPRRDPDTQYF.

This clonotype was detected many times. CDR3 amino acids: CATSSSLWDEQFF. The CDR3 DNA is TGTGCCACCAGCTCCTCCCTTTGGGATGAGCAGTTCTTC. The chain is built from TRBV15 and TRBJ2-1; D not resolved. The CDR3 consists of 13 residues. Germline values: CDR1 LNHNV, CDR2 YYDKDF (reference sequence). V was cut by 5 bases and J by 8 bases, with 13 bases left in between.

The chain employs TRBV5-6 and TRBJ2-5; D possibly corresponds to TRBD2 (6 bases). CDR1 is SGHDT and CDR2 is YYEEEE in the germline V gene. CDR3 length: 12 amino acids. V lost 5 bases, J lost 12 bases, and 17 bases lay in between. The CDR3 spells CASSVLGGREYF. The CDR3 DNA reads TGTGCCAGCAGTGTACTGGGGGGACGAGAGTACTTC.

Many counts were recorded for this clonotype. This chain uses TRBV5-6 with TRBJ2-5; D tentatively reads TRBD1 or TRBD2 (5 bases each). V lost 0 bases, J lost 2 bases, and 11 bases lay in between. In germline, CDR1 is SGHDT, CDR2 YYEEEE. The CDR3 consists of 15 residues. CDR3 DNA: TGTGCCAGCAGCTTGGGGGCCGGGACGCAAGAGACCCAGTACTTC. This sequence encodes CASSLGAGTQETQYF.

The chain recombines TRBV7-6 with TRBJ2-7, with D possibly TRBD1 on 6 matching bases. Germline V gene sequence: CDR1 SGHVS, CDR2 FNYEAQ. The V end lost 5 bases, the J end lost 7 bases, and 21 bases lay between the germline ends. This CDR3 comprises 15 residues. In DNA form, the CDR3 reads TGTGCCAGCAGCCAGGTGGGGGCCCCATTTAGGGAGCAGTACTTC. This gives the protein CASSQVGAPFREQYF.

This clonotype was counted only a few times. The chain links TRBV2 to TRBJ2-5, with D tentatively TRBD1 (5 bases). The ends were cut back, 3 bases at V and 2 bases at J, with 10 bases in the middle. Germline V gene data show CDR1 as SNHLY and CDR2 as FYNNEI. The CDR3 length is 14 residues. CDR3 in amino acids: CASSEVAGQETQYF. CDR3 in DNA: TGTGCCAGCAGTGAGGTGGCAGGGCAAGAGACCCAGTACTTC.